The subject of this entry is one T cell receptor (beta chain). Antigen unknown. This sample stems from a study of T cell responses to AZD1222 COVID-19 vaccine. Study results and caveats: Clonal diversity was possibly underestimated, and white British individuals and females predominated among donors.

Here immunoSEQ multiplex PCR was the method, and the copy in TCRdb shows in-frame clones only, minus some. The table records around 140,000 clones, over 85% of them present only once. Trimming shortened V by 5 bases and J by 7 bases, and 24 bases separated the two germline ends. Germline loops: CDR1 LNHDA, CDR2 SQIVND (reference sequence). This CDR3 spans 17 amino acids. This clonotype was obtained from an adult in good health. This specimen was peripheral blood, taken on day 0 of AZD1222 vaccination. V and J are TRBV19 and TRBJ2-1; either TRBD1 or TRBD2 may supply D (5 bases each). Here the CDR3 DNA reads TGTGCCAGTAGTCCCTCCCAGGAGGTATGGTGGGGGAATGAGCAGTTCTTC. Translating gives CASSPSQEVWWGNEQFF.